These T cell receptor beta chains were read from a single sample in a study of Graves' ophthalmopathy and Graves' hyperthyroidism. TCRdb reprocessed the multiplex PCR reads with MiXCR, giving one entry per CDR3 protein. This table holds around 600,000 distinct CDR3 sequences, about two fifths found once. Sequenced: peripheral blood. All receptors come from an adult man with Graves' ophthalmopathy. CDR3s include the opening cysteine and the closing phenylalanine or tryptophan. A D gene is named only where the DNA matches it firmly. The size field is filled for only some rows; it gives once, few, many or a size class.

d_call,v_call,clone_size,j_call,cdr3_nt,cdr3_aa
TRBD1,TRBV19,NA,TRBJ1-1,TGTGCCACCCGGGACAGGGATTACACTGAAGCTTTCTTT,CATRDRDYTEAFF
TRBD2,TRBV7-9,NA,TRBJ2-7,TGTGCTAGCAGCGAAGGGCCGGGAGGGGTGTCCGGGGAGCAGTACTTC,CASSEGPGGVSGEQYF
NA,TRBV7-3,NA,TRBJ2-2,TGTGCCAGCAGCCCCCCGGGCAGGTACACCGGGGAGCTGTTTTTT,CASSPPGRYTGELFF
TRBD1,TRBV20-1,few,TRBJ1-5,TGCAGTGCTAGAGATTCGCAGGGGGGAGGCTACAATCAGCCCCAGCATTTT,CSARDSQGGGYNQPQHF
NA,TRBV14,few,TRBJ2-7,TGTGCCAGCAGCCAACAGGGGGGAGGGGTCTACGAGCAGTACTTC,CASSQQGGGVYEQYF
NA,TRBV4-1,few,TRBJ2-5,TGCGCCAGCAGCCAATTAACGGGAGTGGGCTGGGAGACCCAGTACTTC,CASSQLTGVGWETQYF
NA,TRBV20-1,NA,TRBJ1-2,TGCAGTGCTAGTGGCAGGGCGGAGGGCGTCTATGGCTACACCTTC,CSASGRAEGVYGYTF
NA,TRBV29-1,NA,TRBJ1-1,TGCAGCGTGGAACGGGGGGAGGCGAGCACTGAAGCTTTCTTT,CSVERGEASTEAFF
TRBD2,TRBV6-5,NA,TRBJ2-5,TGTGCCAGCAGACGTACTGGGGGGGAAGAGACCCAGTACTTC,CASRRTGGEETQYF
TRBD2,TRBV2,NA,TRBJ2-2,TGTGCCAGCAGTGCGGCTAGCGGGGGGCTGTTTTTT,CASSAASGGLFF
TRBD1,TRBV6-5,many,TRBJ1-6,TGTGCCAGCAGTTGGGGACAGCATAATTCACCCCTCCACTTT,CASSWGQHNSPLHF
NA,TRBV12-5,NA,TRBJ1-3,TGTGCTAGTGGTTTGGCGGACGGGCCCCGCGGAAACACCATATATTTT,CASGLADGPRGNTIYF
NA,TRBV9,NA,TRBJ2-7,TGTGCCAGCAGCGTAGCGTTAGGCTACGAGCAGTACTTC,CASSVALGYEQYF
TRBD2,TRBV14,many,TRBJ2-7,TGTGCCAGCAGCCAAGCTTTCAGCGGGGGTACCTACGAGCAGTACTTC,CASSQAFSGGTYEQYF
NA,TRBV29-1,NA,TRBJ1-1,TGCAGCTTAGGAGTTGAAGCTTTCTTT,CSLGVEAFF
NA,TRBV10-3,few,TRBJ2-7,TGTGCCTCCCGGACTGATGGTAGTGAGCAGTACTTC,CASRTDGSEQYF
NA,TRBV19,many,TRBJ2-2,TGTGCCAGTAGTATCCTCGAAACCGGGGAGCTGTTTTTT,CASSILETGELFF
TRBD1,TRBV29-1,NA,TRBJ1-1,TGCAGCGACAGGGGGCTAGGGAACACTGAAGCTTTCTTT,CSDRGLGNTEAFF
NA,TRBV7-8,many,TRBJ1-5,TGTGCCAGCAGCTTAGTGCCGAATAGCAATCAGCCCCAGCATTTT,CASSLVPNSNQPQHF
NA,TRBV11-2,NA,TRBJ1-5,TGTGCCAGCTCACCATTCCGGGATAAAGGGGATCAGCCCCAGCATTTT,CASSPFRDKGDQPQHF
NA,TRBV2,many,TRBJ1-3,TGTGCCAGCAGTCGTACCGGCCTAGGAGGAGACACCATATATTTT,CASSRTGLGGDTIYF
NA,TRBV29-1,many,TRBJ1-6,TGCAGCAATTTTTCAACCGAGAGACCAGGAGATAATTCACCCCTCCACTTT,CSNFSTERPGDNSPLHF
NA,TRBV12-3/TRBV12-4,few,TRBJ2-7,TGTGCCAGCAGCCAAGGCGCTTGGGGCCTGAGCTCCTACGAGCAGTACTTC,CASSQGAWGLSSYEQYF
TRBD1,TRBV11-2,NA,TRBJ2-2,TGTGCCAGCAGATTTACCGGGACAGGGAACACCGGGGAGCTGTTTTTT,CASRFTGTGNTGELFF
NA,TRBV7-8,once,TRBJ2-2,TGTGCCAGCAGCTTATGGGCGGCGAACACCGGGGAGCTGTTTTTT,CASSLWAANTGELFF
TRBD1,TRBV7-9,NA,TRBJ1-5,TGTGCCAGCAGCGCATCGGGACAGGGGCCCCAGCATTTT,CASSASGQGPQHF
NA,TRBV6-6,many,TRBJ2-5,TGTGCCAGCAGCCCAGGATGGGAGACCCAGTACTTC,CASSPGWETQYF
TRBD2,TRBV2,NA,TRBJ2-5,TGTGCCAGCAGTGTATCCGGGACTAGCGGACACCAAGAGACCCAGTACTTC,CASSVSGTSGHQETQYF
NA,TRBV10-3,NA,TRBJ1-1,TGTGCCATCAGTGGGGGATCGATGAACGCTGAAGCTTTCTTT,CAISGGSMNAEAFF
TRBD1,TRBV5-1,many,TRBJ1-2,TGCGCCAGCACTGGACAGGTGGGGTATGGCTACACCTTC,CASTGQVGYGYTF
NA,TRBV7-8,many,TRBJ1-1,TGTGCCAGCAGCCCGACGGCTTGGGGCTCTGAAGCTTTCTTT,CASSPTAWGSEAFF
TRBD1,TRBV29-1,many,TRBJ1-5,TGCAGCGTCGGGACAGGTCGTCAGCCCCAGCATTTT,CSVGTGRQPQHF
TRBD1,TRBV7-9,many,TRBJ2-5,TGTGCCAGCAGCCCCGGGACAGGGGGCGAGGAGACCCAGTACTTC,CASSPGTGGEETQYF
TRBD1,TRBV7-9,NA,TRBJ1-1,TGTGCCAGCAGCCACTACCCGGGACAGCAGAACACTGAAGCTTTCTTT,CASSHYPGQQNTEAFF
NA,TRBV9,many,TRBJ1-2,TGTGCCAGCAGCGCAAGCGGGTATGGCTACACCTTC,CASSASGYGYTF
TRBD1,TRBV29-1,NA,TRBJ1-4,TGCAGCACCTGGGACAGAGGAGATGAAAAACTGTTTTTT,CSTWDRGDEKLFF
NA,TRBV2,NA,TRBJ2-6,TGTGCCACGGGATCGTATGGGGCCAACGTCCTGACTTTC,CATGSYGANVLTF
NA,TRBV4-1,few,TRBJ2-7,TGCGCCAGCACCGACTCATACTCCTACGAGCAGTACTTC,CASTDSYSYEQYF